This T cell receptor (beta chain) stems from a study of T cell responses to AZD1222 COVID-19 vaccine. Study outcomes and limitations: Clonal diversity may have been underestimated in mostly white British donors.

Profiled with immunoSEQ multiplex PCR; TCRdb holds only in-frame clones, not every one. The sample has around 150,000 clones. In the case of this clone: Its target is not known.

This CDR3 spans 14 amino acids. V lost 5 bases to trimming and J lost 1 base; unmatched junction nucleotides: 2. Germline CDR1 is MDHEN and CDR2 is SYDVKM. This sequence joins TRBV28 and TRBJ2-7; 10 bases are a match to TRBD1. The source material was peripheral blood. The source is an adult in good health. For the CDR3, the DNA is TGTGCCAGCAGTCGGGACAGGGGATCCTACGAGCAGTACTTC. As protein: CASSRDRGSYEQYF.